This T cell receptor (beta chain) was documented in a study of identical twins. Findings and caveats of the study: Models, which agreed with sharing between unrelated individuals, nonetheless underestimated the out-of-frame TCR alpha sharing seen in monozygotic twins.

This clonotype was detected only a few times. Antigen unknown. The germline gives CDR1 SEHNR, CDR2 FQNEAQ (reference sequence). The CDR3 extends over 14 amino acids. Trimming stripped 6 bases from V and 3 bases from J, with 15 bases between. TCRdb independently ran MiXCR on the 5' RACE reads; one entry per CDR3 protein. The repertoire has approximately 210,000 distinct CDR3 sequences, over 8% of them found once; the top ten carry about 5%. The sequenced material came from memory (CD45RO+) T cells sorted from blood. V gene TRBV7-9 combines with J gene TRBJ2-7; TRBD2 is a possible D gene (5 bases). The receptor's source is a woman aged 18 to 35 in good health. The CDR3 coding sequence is TGTGCCAGCAGTCCTCGGGGTGGAGTCTACGAGCAGTACTTC. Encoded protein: CASSPRGGVYEQYF.